These T cell receptor beta chains were read from a single sample in a study of shared clonotypes between healthy human individuals. TCRdb keeps only in-frame clones here, not all; method: immunoSEQ multiplex PCR. The data show some 980,000 clones, about three quarters seen once. The sample comprised memory CD4+ T cells sorted from blood. The receptors were sampled from a man aged 18 to 30 in good health. The CDR3 runs from the conserved cysteine through the conserved F or W. D genes are given only for firm matches. Rows may omit the clone size; those that give it use once, few, many or a size class.

J | V | size | D | DNA | CDR3
TRBJ2-3 | TRBV9 | few | NA | TGTGCCAGCAGCCTCAGGGGGGACGCCGCTGAAGATACGCAGTATTTT | CASSLRGDAAEDTQYF
TRBJ2-3 | TRBV11-1 | NA | NA | TGTGCCAGCAGCTTAGCTGTTCGCACAGATACGCAGTATTTT | CASSLAVRTDTQYF
TRBJ1-5 | TRBV6-1 | NA | NA | TGTGCCAGCAACCCGCCGGGAGGGAGCAATCAGCCCCAGCATTTT | CASNPPGGSNQPQHF
TRBJ2-7 | TRBV5-1 | NA | NA | TGCGCCAGCAGCCCGGGACACCAAGGCACCTACGAGCAGTACTTC | CASSPGHQGTYEQYF
TRBJ1-3 | TRBV9 | NA | TRBD1 | TGTGCCAGCAGCGTGACAGGGGCCGGTGGAAACACCATATATTTT | CASSVTGAGGNTIYF
TRBJ2-1 | TRBV5-1 | NA | NA | TGCGCCAGCACCCTTCGCGGGGGCGGAGATGAGCAGTTCTTC | CASTLRGGGDEQFF
TRBJ2-7 | TRBV7-9 | few | TRBD1 | TGTGCCAGCAGCCCCGGGACAGGGTCCGGCGAGCAGTACTTC | CASSPGTGSGEQYF
TRBJ2-3 | TRBV28 | NA | TRBD1 | TGTGCCAGCACCCTGGGACAGCGCACAGATACGCAGTATTTT | CASTLGQRTDTQYF
TRBJ2-7 | TRBV6-1 | once | TRBD1 | TGTGCCAGCAGTGTACAGGGGAACTCCTACGAGCAGTACTTC | CASSVQGNSYEQYF
TRBJ1-4 | TRBV5-1 | many | TRBD1 | TGCGCCAGCAGCTTGACTCCCGGGACAGGAGTCGAAAAACTGTTTTTT | CASSLTPGTGVEKLFF
TRBJ2-2 | TRBV21-1 | NA | NA | TGTGCGGACTCTAACTACCCCACCGGGGAGCTGTTTTTT | CADSNYPTGELFF
TRBJ2-7 | TRBV6-9 | NA | TRBD1 | TGTGCCAGCAGTTTTTCCCTCCGGGACAGGGACGCCTACGAGCAGTACTTC | CASSFSLRDRDAYEQYF
TRBJ1-1 | TRBV11-2 | NA | NA | TGTGCCAGCAGCTTAGACTGGGCTGGGGCTTTCTTT | CASSLDWAGAFF
TRBJ2-7 | TRBV5-6 | NA | NA | TGTGCCAGCAGTGTCGGACAGTCCCGCGGGCAGTACTTC | CASSVGQSRGQYF
TRBJ2-2 | TRBV11-2 | NA | TRBD1 | TGTGCCAGCAGCGTGGGACAGGCGAGGACCGGGGAGCTGTTTTTT | CASSVGQARTGELFF
TRBJ1-5 | TRBV19 | NA | NA | TGTGCCAGTACCACCGGACAGTATAGCAATCAGCCCCAGCATTTT | CASTTGQYSNQPQHF
TRBJ2-1 | TRBV13 | once | NA | TGTGCCAGCGGGGTTTACAATGAGCAGTTCTTC | CASGVYNEQFF
TRBJ2-7 | TRBV27 | NA | TRBD2 | TGTGCCAGCGTCGGGGAGGGTTTGAGACCTTACGAGCAGTACTTC | CASVGEGLRPYEQYF
TRBJ2-7 | TRBV5-1 | NA | NA | TGCGCCAGCAGCTTACATGGGGGTAGCGGTACCTACGAGCAGTACTTC | CASSLHGGSGTYEQYF
TRBJ1-2 | TRBV27 | NA | TRBD1 | TGTGCCAGCAGTTCAGACAACAGGGGGGTCTATGGCTACACCTTC | CASSSDNRGVYGYTF
TRBJ1-2 | TRBV19 | NA | NA | TGTGCCAGTAGCTACCGAACACCCTATGGCTACACCTTC | CASSYRTPYGYTF
TRBJ2-6 | TRBV10-3 | NA | NA | TGTGCCATCAGTGAGTCTATACTTAACTCTGGGGCCAACGTCCTGACTTTC | CAISESILNSGANVLTF
TRBJ2-5 | TRBV28 | NA | NA | TGTGCCAGCAGTTTACCAGGCCAGGTGGGGACCCAGTACTTC | CASSLPGQVGTQYF
TRBJ2-4 | TRBV7-8 | NA | NA | TGTGCCAGCAGCTTAGGCCAGGGATGGGAAAACATTCAGTACTTC | CASSLGQGWENIQYF
TRBJ2-2 | TRBV2 | NA | NA | TGTGCCAGCAGCACCGAGACGGGGGAGCTGTTTTTT | CASSTETGELFF
TRBJ2-5 | TRBV7-2 | NA | NA | TGTGCCAGCAGCCCTCTAGCCGGGGAGGTGGAGACCCAGTACTTC | CASSPLAGEVETQYF
TRBJ1-1 | TRBV29-1 | few | TRBD1 | TGCAGCGTTGAGGGCCAGGGGGGCACTGAAGCTTTCTTT | CSVEGQGGTEAFF
TRBJ1-1 | TRBV11-2 | NA | NA | TGTGCCAGCAGTTTTACGGGGGCTGGCACTGAAGCTTTCTTT | CASSFTGAGTEAFF
TRBJ2-4 | TRBV4-3 | NA | NA | TGCGCCAGCAGCCAGAACACCCTTTGGGGGAACATTCAGTACTTC | CASSQNTLWGNIQYF
TRBJ2-5 | TRBV27 | NA | NA | TGTGCCAGCAGTTTATCGCGACAAGAGACCCAGTACTTC | CASSLSRQETQYF
TRBJ2-7 | TRBV11-2 | NA | TRBD1 | TGTGCCAGCAGCCAGGGACAGGGCCTTTTTTACGAGCAGTACTTC | CASSQGQGLFYEQYF
TRBJ1-2 | TRBV2 | NA | NA | TGTGCCAGCAGTGAATTGGCGGGCTATGGCTACACCTTC | CASSELAGYGYTF
TRBJ1-5 | TRBV7-2 | few | NA | TGTGCCAGCAGCTCGTACAATAATCAGCCCCAGCATTTT | CASSSYNNQPQHF
TRBJ1-5 | TRBV5-1 | NA | TRBD1 | TGCGCCAGCAGCTTGGGGCCTGGGACAGTAAATCAGCCCCAGCATTTT | CASSLGPGTVNQPQHF
TRBJ1-1 | TRBV28 | NA | NA | TGTGCCAGCAGTTCCCCCCAGGGAGATACTGAAGCTTTCTTT | CASSSPQGDTEAFF
TRBJ2-7 | TRBV9 | NA | TRBD2 | TGTGCCAGCAGCCCAGGACTAGCGGGGGGTACCTCCTACGAGCAGTACTTC | CASSPGLAGGTSYEQYF
TRBJ2-7 | TRBV7-3 | NA | NA | TGTGCCAGCAGCCTCATGGGGACACTCTCTCCCGAGCAGTACTTC | CASSLMGTLSPEQYF
TRBJ1-2 | TRBV6-5 | NA | TRBD1 | TGTGCCAGCAAGATAGGGGACAGGGGGAACAATGGCTACACCTTC | CASKIGDRGNNGYTF
TRBJ2-7 | TRBV10-3 | NA | NA | TGTGCCATCAGTCAGGGCCCCTACGAGCAGTACTTC | CAISQGPYEQYF
TRBJ1-3 | TRBV7-9 | few | NA | TGTGCCAGCAGCTTTTATAACGAGATATATTTT | CASSFYNEIYF
TRBJ1-3 | TRBV6-1 | once | NA | TGTGCCAGCAGTGAGAGGGGCTCCGGAAACACCATATATTTT | CASSERGSGNTIYF
TRBJ2-7 | TRBV6-5 | NA | NA | TGTGCCAGCAGTCGGTGGGGGAATGAGCAGTACTTC | CASSRWGNEQYF
TRBJ1-3 | TRBV10-2 | NA | NA | TGCGCCAGCAGTGAGGATTGGGGCTCTGGAAACACCATATATTTT | CASSEDWGSGNTIYF
TRBJ2-3 | TRBV7-2 | NA | TRBD2 | TGTGCCAGCAGCTTAGACGCGGGAGGGCTGCCAGATACGCAGTATTTT | CASSLDAGGLPDTQYF
TRBJ2-1 | TRBV7-9 | NA | NA | TGTGCCAGCAGCTTAGGAGGGACTGAGCAGTTCTTC | CASSLGGTEQFF
TRBJ1-3 | TRBV5-1 | few | NA | TGCGCCAGCAGCTTAAGAAGCTCTGGAAACACCATATATTTT | CASSLRSSGNTIYF
TRBJ1-3 | TRBV2 | few | NA | TGTGCCAGCAGTGAATCCCCTGGAAACACCATATATTTT | CASSESPGNTIYF
TRBJ2-3 | TRBV5-8 | NA | TRBD2 | TGTGCCAGCGGGACTAGCGGGCTCACAGATACGCAGTATTTT | CASGTSGLTDTQYF
TRBJ2-3 | TRBV18 | NA | TRBD2 | TGTGCCAGCTCACAAGCGGGGGCCCCAGATACGCAGTATTTT | CASSQAGAPDTQYF
TRBJ2-2 | TRBV5-6 | NA | TRBD2 | TGTGCCAGCAGCTTTGGGCTAGCGGGGTACACCGGGGAGCTGTTTTTT | CASSFGLAGYTGELFF
TRBJ2-7 | TRBV28 | NA | NA | TGTGCCAGCAGTCCCCTGGGGGGCGCGGACTACGAGCAGTACTTC | CASSPLGGADYEQYF
TRBJ2-7 | TRBV18 | NA | TRBD1 | TGTGCCAGCTCACCTGACAGGGGGCCCTACGAGCAGTACTTC | CASSPDRGPYEQYF
TRBJ1-6 | TRBV2 | NA | NA | TGTGCCAGCAGTGAGGGTCCCAACAATTTGGGGTCACCCCTCCACTTT | CASSEGPNNLGSPLHF
TRBJ1-6 | TRBV11-2 | many | NA | TGTGCCAGCAGCTTGGGATGGGGTTCCTATAATTCACCCCTCCACTTT | CASSLGWGSYNSPLHF
TRBJ2-5 | TRBV6-6 | NA | NA | TGTGCCAGCAGTTACCCGGTAGCGGTAGAGACCCAGTACTTC | CASSYPVAVETQYF
TRBJ2-2 | TRBV19 | NA | NA | TGTGCCAGTAGCCATGGGGCGTTCGCGAACACCGGGGAGCTGTTTTTT | CASSHGAFANTGELFF
TRBJ2-2 | TRBV5-4 | NA | NA | TGTGCCAGCAGCATAGACGGGGGGAACACCGGGGAGCTGTTTTTT | CASSIDGGNTGELFF
TRBJ2-2 | TRBV7-9 | NA | NA | TGTGCCAGCAGCTTAGCGCTAGGGGGTCCCGCCGGGGAGCTGTTTTTT | CASSLALGGPAGELFF
TRBJ2-4 | TRBV2 | NA | NA | TGTGCCAGCAGTGTGTACAGGGCCCAAAACATTCAGTACTTC | CASSVYRAQNIQYF